The rows below give T cell receptor beta chains drawn from one sample of a study of T cells in Graves' hyperthyroidism and ophthalmopathy. TCRdb fed the multiplex PCR reads into MiXCR, producing one record per CDR3 protein. Here the sample spans fewer than 350,000 distinct CDR3 sequences, roughly 20% being singletons. Sequenced: blood. All receptors derive from a middle-aged man with Graves' ophthalmopathy. CDR3s include the opening cysteine and the closing phenylalanine or tryptophan.

len	j_gene	v_gene	CDR3aa
17	TRBJ2-5	TRBV2	CASSHWTSGSVGETQYF
17	TRBJ2-4	TRBV5-1	CASSRGRVPGAKNIQYF
16	TRBJ2-5	TRBV7-9	CASSSPDRGPQETQYF
13	TRBJ1-2	TRBV20-1	CSAPRTGNYGYTF
14	TRBJ2-1	TRBV28	CASSQLAGGNEQFF
11	TRBJ2-3	TRBV18	CASSPMDTQYF
16	TRBJ2-5	TRBV20-1	CSANRGGGRTQETQYF
14	TRBJ2-1	TRBV4-1	CASSQVLLATEQFF
12	TRBJ1-2	TRBV27	CASSSPVGGYTF
15	TRBJ2-5	TRBV5-6	CASSRDRGGQETQYF
16	TRBJ2-4	TRBV2	CATSAGASLAKNIQYF
15	TRBJ2-5	TRBV11-2	CASSSARTAAETQYF
13	TRBJ1-6	TRBV27	CASSSAPGVSLHF
12	TRBJ2-7	TRBV5-1	CASNLQGWEQYF
19	TRBJ2-3	TRBV10-3	CAISDVPGLAGSETDTQYF
15	TRBJ2-7	TRBV11-2	CASSLSDSGPYEQYF
17	TRBJ2-3	TRBV7-9	CASSLGVLAGDWEPQYF
12	TRBJ1-1	TRBV20-1	CSVQLRNTEAFF
14	TRBJ2-5	TRBV27	CASSLRRSQETQYF